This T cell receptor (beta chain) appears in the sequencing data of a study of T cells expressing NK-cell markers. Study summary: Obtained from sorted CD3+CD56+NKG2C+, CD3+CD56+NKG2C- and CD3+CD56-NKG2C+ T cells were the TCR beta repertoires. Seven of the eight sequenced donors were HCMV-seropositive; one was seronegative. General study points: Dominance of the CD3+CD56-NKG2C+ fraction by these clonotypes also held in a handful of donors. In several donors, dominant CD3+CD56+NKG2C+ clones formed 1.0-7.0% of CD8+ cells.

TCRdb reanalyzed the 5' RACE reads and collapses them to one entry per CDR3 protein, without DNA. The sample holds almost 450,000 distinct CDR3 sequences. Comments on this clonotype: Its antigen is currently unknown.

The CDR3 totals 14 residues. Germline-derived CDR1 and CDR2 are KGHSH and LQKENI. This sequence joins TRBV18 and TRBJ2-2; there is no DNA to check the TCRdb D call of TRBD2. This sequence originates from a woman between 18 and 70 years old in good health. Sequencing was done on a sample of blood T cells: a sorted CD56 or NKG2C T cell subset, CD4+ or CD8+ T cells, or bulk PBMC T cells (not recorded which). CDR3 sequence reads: CASLGEGNTGELFF.